The 10 T cell receptor beta chains presented below share a single source sample, sequenced in a study of blood T cell repertoires in COVID-19. The table came from immunoSEQ multiplex PCR; TCRdb's copy has only in-frame clones and leaves some out. The sample consists of about 320,000 clones, less than 85% of them appearing once. The sample consisted of PBMCs or T cells enriched from blood (not recorded which). These receptors originate from a woman aged 25 to 45 who had been exposed to COVID-19.

The rearrangement uses TRBV6-5 and TRBJ1-2; a possible D gene is TRBD1 (5 bases). Germline CDR1 reads MNHEY; CDR2 reads SVGAGI. Trimming left V 6 bases short and J 2 bases short, with 13 bases between. This CDR3 comprises 14 residues. Here the CDR3 reads CASSRDRQNYGYTF. Here the CDR3 DNA reads TGTGCCAGCAGCCGAGACAGACAAAACTATGGCTACACCTTC.

Many counts were recorded for this clone. The chain combines TRBV30 with TRBJ1-2; D might be TRBD1 (6 bases). V lost 5 bases and J lost 2, with 9 bases in between. Germline-derived CDR1 and CDR2 are GTSNPN and SVGIG (reference sequence). This CDR3 spans 12 amino acids. The CDR3 coding sequence is TGTGCCTGGGACGACAGGAACTATGGCTACACCTTC. It encodes CAWDDRNYGYTF.

This clone appeared many times. This chain links TRBV5-1 with TRBJ1-5; D is perhaps TRBD1 (5 bases). The CDR3 has 15 amino acids. Trimming left V 2 bases short and J 4 bases short, with 13 bases between. Germline values: CDR1 SGHRS, CDR2 YFSETQ. The CDR3 is CASSLGVRPNQPQHF. The CDR3 region has the DNA TGCGCCAGCAGCTTAGGGGTAAGGCCGAATCAGCCCCAGCATTTT. Complete variable domain (other parts from reference TRBV5-1 and TRBJ1-5): KAGVTQTPRYLIKTRGQQVTLSCSPISGHRSVSWYQQTPGQGLQFLFEYFSETQRNKGNFPGRFSGRQFSNSRSEMNVSTLELGDSALYLCASSLGVRPNQPQHFGDGTRLSIL.

This clone was recorded only once. The chain recombines TRBV30 with TRBJ1-1; 7 nucleotides agree with TRBD1. With 3 bases clipped from V and 11 bases from J, the junction kept 9 bases outside the gene matches. The CDR3 consists of 12 residues. Germline V gene data show CDR1 as GTSNPN and CDR2 as SVGIG (reference sequence). This CDR3 is CAWSPFGTVAFF. Written as DNA, the CDR3 is TGTGCCTGGAGCCCTTTCGGGACAGTGGCTTTCTTT.

This clone has more than one count but fewer than ten. This sequence joins TRBV7-8 and TRBJ2-5, with D possibly TRBD1 on 7 matching bases. V was pared by 4 bases and J by 5 bases, with 20 bases between. The germline CDR1 and CDR2 sequences are SGHVS and FQNEAQ. The CDR3 totals 16 residues. CDR3 protein: CASSSTRQGGLETQYF. The DNA of the CDR3 is TGTGCCAGCAGCTCCACCAGACAGGGAGGCTTGGAGACCCAGTACTTC.

The genes are TRBV12-3 or TRBV12-4 and TRBJ1-1; D not resolved. Deletions cut 7 bases from V and 1 base from J, with 7 bases between. This CDR3 comprises 12 residues. CDR3 residues: CASTLANTEAFF. The CDR3 DNA follows: TGTGCCAGCACCCTAGCGAACACTGAAGCTTTCTTT.

The chain employs TRBV30 and TRBJ1-3, with D uncertain. With 4 bases removed from V and 0 bases from J, the gap between germline ends came to 7 bases. This CDR3 spans 13 amino acids. In germline, CDR1 is GTSNPN, CDR2 SVGIG (reference sequence). In nucleotides, the CDR3 is TGTGCCTGGAACAGAAACTCTGGAAACACCATATATTTT. This translates into CAWNRNSGNTIYF.

CDR3 residues: CASSLGGLLNEQFF. The CDR3 DNA is TGTGCCAGCAGCTTAGGAGGTCTTCTCAATGAGCAGTTCTTC. The chain carries TRBV7-2 and TRBJ2-1; D ambiguous. Trimming took off 1 base at V and 6 bases at J, with 10 bases between the two ends. Per germline, CDR1 SGHTA and CDR2 FQGNSA. The CDR3 has 14 residues. Full variable domain (rest looked up from reference TRBV7-2 and TRBJ2-1): GAGVSQSPSNKVTEKGKDVELRCDPISGHTALYWYRQSLGQGLEFLIYFQGNSAPDKSGLPSDRFSAERTGGSVSTLTIQRTQQEDSAVYLCASSLGGLLNEQFFGPGTRLTVL.

This chain uses TRBV30 with TRBJ1-6; TRBD1 aligns across 7 bases. Unmatched junction bases numbered 9, after V lost 4 bases and J lost 9 bases. The germline CDR1 and CDR2 sequences are GTSNPN and SVGIG (reference sequence). CDR3 length: 14 amino acids. The CDR3 nucleotides read TGTGCCTGGAAACAACAGGGGCTCGGTTCACCCCTCCACTTT. It yields the protein CAWKQQGLGSPLHF.

The chain has TRBV5-5 and TRBJ1-2, with 10 bases aligning to TRBD1. V trimming: 3 bases; J trimming: 8 bases; junction bases outside the gene matches: 13. The CDR3 is made up of 16 amino acids. Germline CDR1 and CDR2: SGHKS and YYEKEE (reference sequence). This chain's CDR3 is CASSSIIGTGEFGYTF. The CDR3 bases are TGTGCCAGCAGCTCAATAATTGGGACAGGGGAATTCGGCTACACCTTC.